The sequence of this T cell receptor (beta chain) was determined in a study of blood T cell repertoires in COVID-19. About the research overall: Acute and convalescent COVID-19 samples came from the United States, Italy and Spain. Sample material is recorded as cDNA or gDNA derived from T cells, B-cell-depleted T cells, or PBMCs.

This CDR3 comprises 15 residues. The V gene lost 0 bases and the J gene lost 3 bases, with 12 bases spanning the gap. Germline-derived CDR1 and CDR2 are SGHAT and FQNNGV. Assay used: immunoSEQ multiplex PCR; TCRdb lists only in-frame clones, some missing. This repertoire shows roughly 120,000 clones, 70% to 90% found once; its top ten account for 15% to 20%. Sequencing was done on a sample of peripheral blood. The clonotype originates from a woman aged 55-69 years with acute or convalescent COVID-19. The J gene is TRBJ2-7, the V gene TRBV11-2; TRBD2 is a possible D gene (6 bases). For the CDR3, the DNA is TGTGCCAGCAGCTTAGACTTGGGAGGAGGCTACGAGCAGTACTTC. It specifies CASSLDLGGGYEQYF.